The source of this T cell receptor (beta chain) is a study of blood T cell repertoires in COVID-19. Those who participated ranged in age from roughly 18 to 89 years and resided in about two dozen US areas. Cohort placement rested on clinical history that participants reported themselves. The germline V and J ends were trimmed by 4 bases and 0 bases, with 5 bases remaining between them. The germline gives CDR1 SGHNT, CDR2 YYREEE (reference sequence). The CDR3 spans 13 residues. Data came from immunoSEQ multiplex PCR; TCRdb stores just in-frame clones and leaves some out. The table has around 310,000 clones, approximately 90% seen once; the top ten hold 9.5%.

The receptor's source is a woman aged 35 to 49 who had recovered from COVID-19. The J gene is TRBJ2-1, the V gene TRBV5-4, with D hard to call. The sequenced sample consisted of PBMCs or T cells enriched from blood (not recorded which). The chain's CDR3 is CASSPGSYNEQFF. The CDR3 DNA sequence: TGTGCCAGCAGCCCCGGCTCCTACAATGAGCAGTTCTTC.